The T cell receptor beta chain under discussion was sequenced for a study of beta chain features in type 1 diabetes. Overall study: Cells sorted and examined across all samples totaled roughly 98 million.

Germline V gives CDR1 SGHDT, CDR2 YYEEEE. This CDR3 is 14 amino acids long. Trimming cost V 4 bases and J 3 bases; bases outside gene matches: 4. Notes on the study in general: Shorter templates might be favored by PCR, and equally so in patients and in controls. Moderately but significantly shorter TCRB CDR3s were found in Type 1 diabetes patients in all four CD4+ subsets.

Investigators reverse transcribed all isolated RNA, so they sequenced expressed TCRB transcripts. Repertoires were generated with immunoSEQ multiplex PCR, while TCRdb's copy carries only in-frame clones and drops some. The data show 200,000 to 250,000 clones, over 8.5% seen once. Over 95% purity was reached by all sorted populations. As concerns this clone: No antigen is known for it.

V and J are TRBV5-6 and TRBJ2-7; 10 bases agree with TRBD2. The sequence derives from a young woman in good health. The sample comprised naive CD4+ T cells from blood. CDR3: CASSASGSSYEQYF. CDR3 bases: TGTGCCAGCAGCGCTAGCGGGAGCAGCTACGAGCAGTACTTC.